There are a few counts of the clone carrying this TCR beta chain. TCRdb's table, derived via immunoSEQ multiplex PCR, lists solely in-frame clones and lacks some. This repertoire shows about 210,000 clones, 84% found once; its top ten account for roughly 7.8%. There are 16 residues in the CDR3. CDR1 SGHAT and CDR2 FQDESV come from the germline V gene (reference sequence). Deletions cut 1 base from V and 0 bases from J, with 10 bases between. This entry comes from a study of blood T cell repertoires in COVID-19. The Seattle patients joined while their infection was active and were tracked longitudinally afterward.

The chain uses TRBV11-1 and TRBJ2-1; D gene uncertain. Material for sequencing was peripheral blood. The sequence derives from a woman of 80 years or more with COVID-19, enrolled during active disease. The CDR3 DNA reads TGTGCCAGCAGCTTAGGCCCAGCGAGCTCCTACAATGAGCAGTTCTTC. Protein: CASSLGPASSYNEQFF.